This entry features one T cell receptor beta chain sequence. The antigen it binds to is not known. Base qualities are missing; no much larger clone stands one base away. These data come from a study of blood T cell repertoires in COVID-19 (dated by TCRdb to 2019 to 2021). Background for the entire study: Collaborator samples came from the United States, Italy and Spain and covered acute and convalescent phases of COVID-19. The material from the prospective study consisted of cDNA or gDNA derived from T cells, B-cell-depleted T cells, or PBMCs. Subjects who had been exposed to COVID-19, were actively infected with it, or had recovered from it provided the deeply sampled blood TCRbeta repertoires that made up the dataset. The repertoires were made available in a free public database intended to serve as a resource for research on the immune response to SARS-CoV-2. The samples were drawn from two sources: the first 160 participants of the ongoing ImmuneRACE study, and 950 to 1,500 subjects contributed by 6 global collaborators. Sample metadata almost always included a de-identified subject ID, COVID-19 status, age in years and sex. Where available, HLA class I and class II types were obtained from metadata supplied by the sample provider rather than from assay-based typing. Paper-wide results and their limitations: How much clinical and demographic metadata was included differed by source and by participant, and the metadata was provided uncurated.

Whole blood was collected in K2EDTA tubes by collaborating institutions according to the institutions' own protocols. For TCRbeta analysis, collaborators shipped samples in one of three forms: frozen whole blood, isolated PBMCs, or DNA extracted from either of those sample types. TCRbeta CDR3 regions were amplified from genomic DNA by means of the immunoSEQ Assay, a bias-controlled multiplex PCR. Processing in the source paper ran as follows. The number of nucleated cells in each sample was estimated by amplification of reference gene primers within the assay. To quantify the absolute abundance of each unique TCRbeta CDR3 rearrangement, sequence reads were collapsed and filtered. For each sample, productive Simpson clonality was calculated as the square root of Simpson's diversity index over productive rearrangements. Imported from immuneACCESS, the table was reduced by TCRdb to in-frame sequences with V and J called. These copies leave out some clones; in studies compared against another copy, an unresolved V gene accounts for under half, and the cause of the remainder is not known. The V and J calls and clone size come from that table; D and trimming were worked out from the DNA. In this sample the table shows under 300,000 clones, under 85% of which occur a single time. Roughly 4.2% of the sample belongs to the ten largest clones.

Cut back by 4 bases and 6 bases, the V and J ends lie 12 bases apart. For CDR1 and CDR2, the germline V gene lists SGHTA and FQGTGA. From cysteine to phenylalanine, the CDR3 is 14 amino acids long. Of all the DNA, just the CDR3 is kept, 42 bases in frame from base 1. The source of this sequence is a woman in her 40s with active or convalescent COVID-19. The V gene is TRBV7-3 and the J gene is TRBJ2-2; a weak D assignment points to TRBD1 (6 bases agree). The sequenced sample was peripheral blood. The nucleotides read TGTGCCAGCAGCTCCACAGGGTTTTCCGGGGAGCTGTTTTTT. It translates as CASSSTGFSGELFF.